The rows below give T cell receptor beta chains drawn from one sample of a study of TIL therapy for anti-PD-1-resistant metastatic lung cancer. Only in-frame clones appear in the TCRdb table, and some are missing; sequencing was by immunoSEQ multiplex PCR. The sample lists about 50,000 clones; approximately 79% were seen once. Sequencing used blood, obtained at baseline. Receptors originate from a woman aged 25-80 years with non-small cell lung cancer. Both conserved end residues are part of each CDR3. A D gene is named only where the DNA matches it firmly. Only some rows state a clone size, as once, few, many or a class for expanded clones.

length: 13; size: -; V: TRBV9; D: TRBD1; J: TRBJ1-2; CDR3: CASSDRDRWPGTF; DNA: TGTGCCAGCAGCGACCGGGACAGGTGGCCCGGCACCTTC
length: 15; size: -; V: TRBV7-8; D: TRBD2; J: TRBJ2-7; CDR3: CASSLAGVTTYEQYF; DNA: TGTGCCAGCAGCCTAGCGGGGGTCACAACCTACGAGCAGTACTTC
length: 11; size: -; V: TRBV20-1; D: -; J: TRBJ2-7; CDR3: CSAARVYEQYF; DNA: TGCAGTGCAGCCCGGGTCTACGAGCAGTACTTC
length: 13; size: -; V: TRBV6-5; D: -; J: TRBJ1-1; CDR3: CASSYSTYTEAFF; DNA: TGTGCCAGCAGTTACTCGACCTACACTGAAGCTTTCTTT
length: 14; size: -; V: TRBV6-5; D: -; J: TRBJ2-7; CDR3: CASSYSSTGYEQYF; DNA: TGTGCCAGCAGTTACTCTAGCACCGGCTACGAGCAGTACTTC
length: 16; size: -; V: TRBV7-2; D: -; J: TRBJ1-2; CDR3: CASSLDPGGALYGYTF; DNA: TGTGCCAGCAGCTTAGACCCGGGGGGCGCCCTCTATGGCTACACCTTC
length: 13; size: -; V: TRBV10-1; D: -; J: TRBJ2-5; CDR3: CASSVQIQETQYF; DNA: TGCGCCAGCAGTGTCCAGATACAAGAGACCCAGTACTTC
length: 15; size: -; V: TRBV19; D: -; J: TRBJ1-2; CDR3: CASSITYGQSFGYTF; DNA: TGTGCCAGTAGTATAACGTACGGGCAGTCGTTCGGCTACACCTTC
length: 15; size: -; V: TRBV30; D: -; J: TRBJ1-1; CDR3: CAWSNGRTVNTEAFF; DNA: TGTGCCTGGAGCAACGGGAGGACGGTGAACACTGAAGCTTTCTTT
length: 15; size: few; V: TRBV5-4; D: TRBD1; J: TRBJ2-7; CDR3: CASSKPTGTGAEQYF; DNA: TGTGCCAGCAGCAAACCCACCGGGACAGGTGCCGAGCAGTACTTC
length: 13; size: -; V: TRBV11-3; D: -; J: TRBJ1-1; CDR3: CASSFATGTEAFF; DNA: TGTGCCAGCAGCTTTGCGACAGGTACTGAAGCTTTCTTT
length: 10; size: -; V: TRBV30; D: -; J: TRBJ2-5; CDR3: CAWMGETQYF; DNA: TGTGCCTGGATGGGGGAGACCCAGTACTTC
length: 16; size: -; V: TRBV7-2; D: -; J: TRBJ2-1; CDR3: CASGPQGSGGYNEQFF; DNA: TGTGCCAGCGGACCACAGGGAAGTGGAGGTTACAATGAGCAGTTCTTC
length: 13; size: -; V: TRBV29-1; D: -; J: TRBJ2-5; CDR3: CSVGGLDRETQYF; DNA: TGCAGCGTTGGAGGGCTAGATCGGGAGACCCAGTACTTC
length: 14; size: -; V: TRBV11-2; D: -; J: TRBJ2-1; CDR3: CASSWGLAGYEQFF; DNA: TGTGCCAGCAGCTGGGGACTCGCCGGGTATGAGCAGTTCTTC
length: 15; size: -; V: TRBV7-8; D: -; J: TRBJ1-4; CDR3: CASSPGRITGGKLFF; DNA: TGTGCCAGCAGCCCCGGTAGAATAACAGGAGGCAAACTGTTTTTT
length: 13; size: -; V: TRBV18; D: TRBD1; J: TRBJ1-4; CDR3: CASSRGQDEKLFF; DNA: TGTGCCAGCTCACGGGGACAGGACGAAAAACTGTTTTTT
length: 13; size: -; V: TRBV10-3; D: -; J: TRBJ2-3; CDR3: CAISPGATDTQYF; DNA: TGTGCCATCAGCCCGGGGGCTACAGATACGCAGTATTTT
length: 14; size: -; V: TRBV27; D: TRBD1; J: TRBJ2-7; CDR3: CASSFRDRDYEQYF; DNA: TGTGCCAGCAGTTTCCGGGACAGGGATTACGAGCAGTACTTC
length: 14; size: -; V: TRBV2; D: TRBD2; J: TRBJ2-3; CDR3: CASAGTTITDTQYF; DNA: TGTGCCAGCGCCGGGACTACCATCACAGATACGCAGTATTTT
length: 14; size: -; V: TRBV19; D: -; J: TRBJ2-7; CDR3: CASSAGLHSYEQYF; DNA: TGTGCCAGTAGTGCCGGACTCCATTCCTACGAGCAGTACTTC
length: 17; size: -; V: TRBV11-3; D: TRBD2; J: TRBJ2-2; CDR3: CASSLDPASGGTGELFF; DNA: TGTGCCAGCAGCTTAGATCCGGCTAGCGGGGGTACCGGGGAGCTGTTTTTT
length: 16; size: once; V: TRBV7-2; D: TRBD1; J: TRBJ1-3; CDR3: CASSLSGTGLGNTIYF; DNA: TGTGCCAGCAGCTTATCCGGGACAGGATTAGGAAACACCATATATTTT
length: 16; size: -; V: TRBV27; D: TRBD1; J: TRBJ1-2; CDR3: CASSLAGTGQLGGYTF; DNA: TGTGCCAGCAGTTTGGCCGGGACAGGGCAATTGGGTGGCTACACCTTC
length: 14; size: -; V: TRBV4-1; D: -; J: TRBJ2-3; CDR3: CASSPSAHTDTQYF; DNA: TGCGCCAGCAGTCCTAGTGCTCACACAGATACGCAGTATTTT
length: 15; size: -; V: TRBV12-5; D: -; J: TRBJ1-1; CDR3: CASGLVGERVSEAFF; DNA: TGTGCTAGTGGTTTGGTAGGAGAAAGAGTTTCTGAAGCTTTCTTT
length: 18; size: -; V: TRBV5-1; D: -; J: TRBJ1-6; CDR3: CASSLRTGTVKSNSPLHF; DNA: TGCGCCAGCAGCTTAAGGACGGGGACTGTTAAATCTAATTCACCCCTCCACTTT
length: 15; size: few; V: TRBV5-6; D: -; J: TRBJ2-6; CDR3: CASSFYSSGANVLTF; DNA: TGTGCCAGCAGCTTCTACAGCTCTGGGGCCAACGTCCTGACTTTC
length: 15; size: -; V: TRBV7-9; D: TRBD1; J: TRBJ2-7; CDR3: CASSLVSRGQNEQYF; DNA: TGTGCCAGCAGCTTAGTTAGCAGGGGGCAGAACGAGCAGTACTTC